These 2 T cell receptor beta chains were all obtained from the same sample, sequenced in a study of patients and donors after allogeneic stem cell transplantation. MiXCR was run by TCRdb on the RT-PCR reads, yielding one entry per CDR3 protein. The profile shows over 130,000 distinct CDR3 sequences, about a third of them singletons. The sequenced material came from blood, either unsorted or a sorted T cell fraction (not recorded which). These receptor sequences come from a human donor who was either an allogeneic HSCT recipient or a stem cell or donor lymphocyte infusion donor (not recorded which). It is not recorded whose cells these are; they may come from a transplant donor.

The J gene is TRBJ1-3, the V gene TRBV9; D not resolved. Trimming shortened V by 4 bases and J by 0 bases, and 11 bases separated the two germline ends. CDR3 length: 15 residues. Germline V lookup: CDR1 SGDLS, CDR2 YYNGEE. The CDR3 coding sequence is TGTGCCAGCAGCCTTGAAGGAAGCTCTGGAAACACCATATATTTT. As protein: CASSLEGSSGNTIYF. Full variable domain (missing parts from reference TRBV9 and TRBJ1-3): DSGVTQTPKHLITATGQRVTLRCSPRSGDLSVYWYQQSLDQGLQFLIQYYNGEERAKGNILERFSAQQFPDLHSELNLSSLELGDSALYFCASSLEGSSGNTIYFGEGSWLTVV.

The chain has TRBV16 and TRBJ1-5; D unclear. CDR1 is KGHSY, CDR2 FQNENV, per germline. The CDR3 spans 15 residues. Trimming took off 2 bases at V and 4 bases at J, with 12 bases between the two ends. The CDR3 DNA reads TGTGCCAGCAGCCAAAGGACGGACTTAAATCAGCCCCAGCATTTT. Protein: CASSQRTDLNQPQHF.